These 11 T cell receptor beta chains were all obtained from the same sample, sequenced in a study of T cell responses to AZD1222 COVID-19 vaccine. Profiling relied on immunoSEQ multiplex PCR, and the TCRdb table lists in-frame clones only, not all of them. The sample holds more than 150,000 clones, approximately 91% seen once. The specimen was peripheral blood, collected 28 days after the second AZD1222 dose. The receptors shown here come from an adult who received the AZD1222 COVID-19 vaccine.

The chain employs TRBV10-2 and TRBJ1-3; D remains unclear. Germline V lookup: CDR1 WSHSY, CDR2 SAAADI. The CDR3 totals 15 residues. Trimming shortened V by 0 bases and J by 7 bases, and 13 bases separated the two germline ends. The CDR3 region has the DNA TGCGCCAGCAGTGAGTCGCAAGGGATCGGGAACACCATATATTTT. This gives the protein CASSESQGIGNTIYF.

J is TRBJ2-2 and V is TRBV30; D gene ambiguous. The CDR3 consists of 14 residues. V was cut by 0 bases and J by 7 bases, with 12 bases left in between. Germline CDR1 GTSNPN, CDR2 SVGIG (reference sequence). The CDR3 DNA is TGTGCCTGGAGTGTTGGGATCCGGCACGGGGAGCTGTTTTTT. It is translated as CAWSVGIRHGELFF.

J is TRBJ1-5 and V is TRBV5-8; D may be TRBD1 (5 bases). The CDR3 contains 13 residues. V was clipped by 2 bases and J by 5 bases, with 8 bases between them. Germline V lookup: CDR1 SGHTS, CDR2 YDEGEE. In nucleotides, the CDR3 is TGTGCCAGCAGCTTTCGGGGGGATCAGCCCCAGCATTTT. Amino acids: CASSFRGDQPQHF.

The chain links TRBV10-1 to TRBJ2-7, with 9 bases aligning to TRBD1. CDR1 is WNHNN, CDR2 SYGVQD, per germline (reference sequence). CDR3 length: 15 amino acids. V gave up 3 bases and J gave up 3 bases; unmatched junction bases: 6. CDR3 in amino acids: CASSDPGQGVYEQYF. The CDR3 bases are TGCGCCAGCAGTGACCCGGGACAGGGAGTCTACGAGCAGTACTTC.

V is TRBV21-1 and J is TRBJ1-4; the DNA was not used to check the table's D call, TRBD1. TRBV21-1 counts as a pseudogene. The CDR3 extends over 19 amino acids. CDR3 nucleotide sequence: TGTGCCAGCAGCAAATTGATCATCCTTACAGGGAAGGGGAAAGAAAAACTGTTTTTT. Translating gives CASSKLIILTGKGKEKLFF.

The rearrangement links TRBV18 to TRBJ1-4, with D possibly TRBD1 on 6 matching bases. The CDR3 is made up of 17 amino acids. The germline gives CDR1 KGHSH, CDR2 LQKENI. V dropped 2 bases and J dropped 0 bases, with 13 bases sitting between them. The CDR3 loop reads CASSPLGQTPTNEKLFF. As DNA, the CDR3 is TGTGCCAGCTCACCATTGGGACAAACTCCAACTAATGAAAAACTGTTTTTT.

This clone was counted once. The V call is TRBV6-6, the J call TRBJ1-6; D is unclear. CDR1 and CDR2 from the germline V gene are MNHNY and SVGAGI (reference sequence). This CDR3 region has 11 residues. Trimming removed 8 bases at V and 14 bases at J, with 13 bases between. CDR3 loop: CASALGPALHF. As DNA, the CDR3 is TGTGCCAGCGCCCTAGGGCCAGCCCTCCACTTT.

CDR3 in DNA: TGTGCCAGCAGTATGAGGGGCAGCAATCAGCCCCAGCATTTT. Protein sequence: CASSMRGSNQPQHF. The chain joins TRBV6-6 to TRBJ1-5; maybe TRBD1 (5 bases). This CDR3 is built from 14 residues. The V gene's germline CDR1 is MNHNY and CDR2 SVGAGI (reference sequence). Trimming cost V 5 bases and J 1 base, with 9 bases left between them.

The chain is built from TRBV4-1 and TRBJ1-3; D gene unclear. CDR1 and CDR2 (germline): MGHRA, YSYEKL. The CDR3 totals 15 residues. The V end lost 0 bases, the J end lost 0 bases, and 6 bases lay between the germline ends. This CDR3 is CASSQDWPSGNTIYF. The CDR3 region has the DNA TGCGCCAGCAGCCAAGATTGGCCCTCTGGAAACACCATATATTTT.

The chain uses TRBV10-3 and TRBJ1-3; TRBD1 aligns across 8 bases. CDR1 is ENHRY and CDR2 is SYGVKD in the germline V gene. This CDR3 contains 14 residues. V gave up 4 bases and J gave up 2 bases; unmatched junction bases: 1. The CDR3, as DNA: TGTGCCATCAGTGGGACAGGGACTGGAAACACCATATATTTT. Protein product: CAISGTGTGNTIYF.

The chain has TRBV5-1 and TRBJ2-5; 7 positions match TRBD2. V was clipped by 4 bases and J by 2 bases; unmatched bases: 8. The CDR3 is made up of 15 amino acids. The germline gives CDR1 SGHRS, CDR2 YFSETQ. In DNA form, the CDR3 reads TGCGCCAGCAGCCGCCGGCTAGCGGATCAAGAGACCCAGTACTTC. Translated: CASSRRLADQETQYF.